This entry lists 7 T cell receptor beta chains sequenced from one sample in a study of control samples from healthy donors and cancer patients. TCRdb's copy holds only in-frame clones and misses some; the assay was immunoSEQ multiplex PCR. The profile shows 100,000 to 110,000 clones, roughly 90% of them singletons. The sequenced sample consisted of blood. These receptors all come from a woman aged 50 to 60 in good health.

CDR3 sequence (DNA): TGTGCCAGCAGTTTAAGGATAGGTTTCTACGAGCAGTACTTC. This codes for CASSLRIGFYEQYF. The chain couples TRBV27 to TRBJ2-7; D remains unclear. Germline V lookup: CDR1 MNHEY, CDR2 SMNVEV (reference sequence). The CDR3 contains 14 residues. Trimming removed 2 bases at V and 3 bases at J, with 11 bases between.

V usage is TRBV28 and J usage is TRBJ2-7, with 9 positions matching TRBD1. The CDR3 has 14 amino acids. Germline V gives CDR1 MDHEN, CDR2 SYDVKM. J was trimmed by 9 bases and V by 5 bases; bases with no gene match: 11. The CDR3 region is CASSLLTGGRMQYF. The DNA for the CDR3 is TGTGCCAGCAGTCTCCTCACAGGGGGCCGCATGCAGTACTTC.

The chain joins TRBV5-1 to TRBJ1-4, with a weak D call TRBD1 (6 bases). The CDR3 extends over 18 amino acids. The V and J ends lost 3 bases and 0 bases respectively, with 18 bases between them. Germline assignment: CDR1 SGHRS and CDR2 YFSETQ. This CDR3 is CASSYRQALAATNEKLFF. DNA of the CDR3: TGCGCCAGCAGCTACAGACAGGCCCTGGCTGCAACTAATGAAAAACTGTTTTTT.

CDR3 residues: CASSAHSGGAKNIQYF. The CDR3 DNA is TGTGCCAGCAGTGCTCACTCGGGAGGGGCCAAAAACATTCAGTACTTC. The chain is built from TRBV28 and TRBJ2-4; 8 nucleotides match TRBD2. The CDR3 spans 16 residues. With V trimmed by 5 bases and J by 1 base, 7 bases remained unmatched. Germline lookup yields CDR1 MDHEN and CDR2 SYDVKM. Using reference TRBV28 and TRBJ2-4 for the parts outside the CDR3, the full variable domain is DVKVTQSSRYLVKRTGEKVFLECVQDMDHENMFWYRQDPGLGLRLIYFSYDVKMKEKGDIPEGYSVSREKKERFSLILESASTNQTSMYLCASSAHSGGAKNIQYFGAGTRLSVL.

V and J are TRBV6-2 or TRBV6-3 and TRBJ2-3; 8 bases are shared with TRBD2. V lost 2 bases, J lost 2 bases, and 15 bases stayed unmatched. The CDR3 runs 19 residues. CDR1 and CDR2 from the germline V gene are MNHEY and SVGEGT. This chain's CDR3 is CASSYPLLILAGNTDTQYF. CDR3 sequence (DNA): TGTGCCAGCAGTTACCCACTCCTGATCCTAGCGGGTAACACAGATACGCAGTATTTT.

In nucleotides, the CDR3 is TGTGCCAGCAGCGTAGCTGAGGAGCGGGTAAGCACAGATACGCAGTATTTT. It encodes CASSVAEERVSTDTQYF. This rearrangement joins TRBV9 to TRBJ2-3, with D possibly matching TRBD2 (6 bases). Trimming left V 0 bases short and J 0 bases short, with 14 bases between. This CDR3 is 17 amino acids long. Germline loops: CDR1 SGDLS, CDR2 YYNGEE.

The gene calls are TRBV27 and TRBJ1-3; unclear D gene. This CDR3 spans 13 amino acids. The V end was cut by 8 bases, the J end by 0 bases, with 8 bases between. CDR1 and CDR2 from the germline V gene are MNHEY and SMNVEV (reference sequence). CDR3 protein: CASGEGSGNTIYF. As DNA, the CDR3 is TGTGCCAGCGGTGAAGGCTCTGGAAACACCATATATTTT.